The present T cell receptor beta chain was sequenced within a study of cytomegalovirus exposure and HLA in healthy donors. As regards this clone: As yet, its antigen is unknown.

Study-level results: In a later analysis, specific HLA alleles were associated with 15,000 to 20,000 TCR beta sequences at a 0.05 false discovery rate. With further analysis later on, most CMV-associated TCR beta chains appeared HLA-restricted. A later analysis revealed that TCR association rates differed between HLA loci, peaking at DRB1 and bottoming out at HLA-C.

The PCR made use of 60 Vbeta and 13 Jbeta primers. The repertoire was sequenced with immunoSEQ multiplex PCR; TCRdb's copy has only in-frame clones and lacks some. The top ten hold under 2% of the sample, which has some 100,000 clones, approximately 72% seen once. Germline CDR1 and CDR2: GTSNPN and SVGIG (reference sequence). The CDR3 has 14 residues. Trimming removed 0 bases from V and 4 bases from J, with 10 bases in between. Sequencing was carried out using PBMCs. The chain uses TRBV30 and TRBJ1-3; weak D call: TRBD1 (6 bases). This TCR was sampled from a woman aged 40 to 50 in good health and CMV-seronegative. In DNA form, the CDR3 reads TGTGCCTGGAGTGTAGGGGGATCCGGAAACACCATATATTTT. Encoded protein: CAWSVGGSGNTIYF.